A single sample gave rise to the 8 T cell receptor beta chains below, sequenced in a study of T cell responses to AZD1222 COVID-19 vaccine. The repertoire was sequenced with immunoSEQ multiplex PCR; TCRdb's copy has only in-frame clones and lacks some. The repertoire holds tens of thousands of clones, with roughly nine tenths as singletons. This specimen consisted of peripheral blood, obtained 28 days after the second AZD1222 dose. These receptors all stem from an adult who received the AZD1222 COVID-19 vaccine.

The CDR3 nucleotides read TGTGCCAGCAGTTTACAGGGGAACTATGGCTACACCTTC. Protein: CASSLQGNYGYTF. The rearrangement joins TRBV12-3 or TRBV12-4 to TRBJ1-2, with D perhaps matching TRBD1 (6 bases). The CDR3 totals 13 residues. Trimming stripped 2 bases from V and 2 bases from J, with 6 bases between.

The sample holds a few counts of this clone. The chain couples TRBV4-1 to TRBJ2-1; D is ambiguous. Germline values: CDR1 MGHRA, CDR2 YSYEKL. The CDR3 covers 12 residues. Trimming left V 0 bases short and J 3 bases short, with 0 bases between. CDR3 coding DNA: TGCGCCAGCAGCCAAGACTACAATGAGCAGTTCTTC. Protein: CASSQDYNEQFF.

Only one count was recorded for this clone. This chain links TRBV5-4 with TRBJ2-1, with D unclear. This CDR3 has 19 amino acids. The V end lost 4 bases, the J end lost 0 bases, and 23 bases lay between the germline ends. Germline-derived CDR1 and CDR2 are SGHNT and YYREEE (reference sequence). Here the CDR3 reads CASSPYWGALTSSYNEQFF. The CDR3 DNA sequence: TGTGCCAGCAGCCCCTATTGGGGTGCACTAACCAGCTCCTACAATGAGCAGTTCTTC.

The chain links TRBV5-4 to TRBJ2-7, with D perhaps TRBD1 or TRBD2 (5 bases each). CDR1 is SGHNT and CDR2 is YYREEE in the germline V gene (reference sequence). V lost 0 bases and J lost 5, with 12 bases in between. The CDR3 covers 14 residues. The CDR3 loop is CASSLGGSLHEQYF. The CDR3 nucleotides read TGTGCCAGCAGCTTGGGGGGGTCTCTCCACGAGCAGTACTTC.

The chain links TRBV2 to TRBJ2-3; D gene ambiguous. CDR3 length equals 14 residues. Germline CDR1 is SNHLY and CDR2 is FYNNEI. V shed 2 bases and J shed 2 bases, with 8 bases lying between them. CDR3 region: CASSERLFTDTQYF. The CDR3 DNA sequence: TGTGCCAGCAGTGAAAGGCTATTCACAGATACGCAGTATTTT.

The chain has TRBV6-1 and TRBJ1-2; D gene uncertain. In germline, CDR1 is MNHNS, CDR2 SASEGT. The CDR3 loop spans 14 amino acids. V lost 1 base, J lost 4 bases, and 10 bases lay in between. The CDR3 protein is CASSEGTHIYGYTF. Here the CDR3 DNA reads TGTGCCAGCAGTGAAGGGACGCATATCTATGGCTACACCTTC.

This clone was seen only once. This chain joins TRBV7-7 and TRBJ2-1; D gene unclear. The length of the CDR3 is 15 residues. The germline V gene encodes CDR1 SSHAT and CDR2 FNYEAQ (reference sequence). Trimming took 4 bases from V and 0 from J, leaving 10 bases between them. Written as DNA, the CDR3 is TGTGCCAGCAGCTCAAGCGTCAGCTCCTACAATGAGCAGTTCTTC. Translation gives CASSSSVSSYNEQFF.

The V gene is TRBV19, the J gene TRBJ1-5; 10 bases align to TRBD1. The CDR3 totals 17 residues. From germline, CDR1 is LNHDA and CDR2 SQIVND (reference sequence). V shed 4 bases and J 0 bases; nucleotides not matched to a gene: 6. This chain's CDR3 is CASSTATGGFSNQPQHF. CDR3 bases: TGTGCCAGTAGTACTGCGACAGGGGGCTTTAGCAATCAGCCCCAGCATTTT.